This note documents a single TCR beta chain sequence. No antigen is known for it. The data were taken from a study of CD8 T cells in ankylosing spondylitis. General study findings and limits: Typical of ankylosing spondylitis blood, it appeared, was a TCR beta motif of roughly eight highly homologous variants. Reportedly, significant enrichment of disease-linked clones occurred in matched ankylosing spondylitis synovial fluid. Disease-linked clones proved CD8+ and comparatively uncommon in peripheral blood.

Germline values: CDR1 MRHNA, CDR2 SNTAGT. This CDR3 spans 13 amino acids. Trimming stripped 6 bases from V and 6 bases from J, with 11 bases between. Quantitative 5'-RACE with molecular barcodes was used to make the TCR beta libraries. MiXCR was run by TCRdb on the 5' RACE reads, yielding one entry per CDR3 protein. The sample includes more than 150,000 distinct CDR3 sequences, about 20% of them seen just once. The sequence derives from a male donor between 5 and 29 years old with ankylosing spondylitis or in good health (not recorded which). The sequencing sample was made of blood, either unsorted or a sorted T cell fraction (not recorded which). V and J are TRBV6-4 and TRBJ2-2, with a possible D match to TRBD2 (6 bases). This chain's CDR3 is CASSGGPSGELFF. In DNA form, the CDR3 reads TGTGCCAGCAGCGGGGGACCATCCGGGGAGCTGTTTTTT.